This T cell receptor (beta chain) is drawn from a study of blood T cell repertoires in COVID-19. Trimming took off 0 bases at V and 2 bases at J, with 5 bases between the two ends. In germline, CDR1 is MGHRA, CDR2 YSYEKL. The CDR3 covers 13 residues. Profiled with immunoSEQ multiplex PCR; TCRdb holds only in-frame clones, not every one. The table has roughly 260,000 clones, 75% to 95% seen once. The receptor was isolated from a person aged 18 to 30 with COVID-19, enrolled during active disease. Input material: peripheral blood. The chain carries TRBV4-1 and TRBJ2-7; the D is unclear. CDR3 nucleotide sequence: TGCGCCAGCAGCCAAGACAGAACCTACGAGCAGTACTTC. Translation gives CASSQDRTYEQYF.